This entry describes one T cell receptor beta chain. The junction departs from germline at one end; a sequencing error may be responsible. This CDR3 is built from 12 residues. Germline loops: CDR1 SEHNR, CDR2 FQNEAQ (reference sequence). Peripheral blood CD8+ and CD4+ T cells were profiled by TCR beta sequencing. These data come from a study of CD8 T cells in Susac syndrome. Reverse transcription of roughly 0.45 to 1 ug RNA was carried out with random hexamers. TCR beta CDR3 was amplified by immunoSEQ multiplex PCR. This amplification extended across 54 Vbeta and 13 Jbeta segments. TCRdb reanalysed the immunoSEQ multiplex PCR reads using MiXCR and keeps one entry per CDR3 protein. This sample has hundreds of thousands of distinct CDR3 sequences, with around 83% found just once.

The V gene is TRBV7-9, the J gene TRBJ1-2, with D perhaps matching TRBD1 (5 bases). This sequence originates from a human donor with multiple sclerosis. Sequencing was done on a sample of CD8+ T cells from PBMCs. As DNA, the CDR3 is TGTGCCAGCGGCTTTGGAGGGACTGGCTACACCTTC. Protein product: CASGFGGTGYTF.